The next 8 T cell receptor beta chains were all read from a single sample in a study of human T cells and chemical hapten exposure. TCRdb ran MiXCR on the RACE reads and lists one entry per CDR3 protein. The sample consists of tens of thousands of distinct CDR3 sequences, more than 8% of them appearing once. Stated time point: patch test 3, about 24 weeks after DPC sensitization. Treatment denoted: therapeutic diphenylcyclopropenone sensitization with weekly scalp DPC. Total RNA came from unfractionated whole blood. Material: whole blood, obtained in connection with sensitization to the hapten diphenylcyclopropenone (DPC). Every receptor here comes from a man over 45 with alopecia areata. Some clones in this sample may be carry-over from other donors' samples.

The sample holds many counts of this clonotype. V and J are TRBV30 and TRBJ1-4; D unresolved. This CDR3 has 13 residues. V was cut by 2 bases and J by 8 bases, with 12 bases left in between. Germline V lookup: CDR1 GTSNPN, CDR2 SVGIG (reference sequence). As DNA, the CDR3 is TGTGCCTGGAGTCGACAATTGTCCGAAAAACTGTTTTTT. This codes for CAWSRQLSEKLFF.

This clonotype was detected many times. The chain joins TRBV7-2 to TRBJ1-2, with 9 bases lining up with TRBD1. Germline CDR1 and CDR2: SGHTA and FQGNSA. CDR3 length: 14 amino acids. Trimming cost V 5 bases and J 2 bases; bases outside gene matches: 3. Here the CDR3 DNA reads TGTGCCAGCAGCAGGGACAGGGAGAACTATGGCTACACCTTC. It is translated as CASSRDRENYGYTF.

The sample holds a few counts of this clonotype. This CDR3 is CASGTAGGSVDTQYF. CDR3 in DNA: TGTGCCAGTGGGACTGCGGGAGGTTCGGTAGATACGCAGTATTTT. The chain joins TRBV19 to TRBJ2-3, with 8 bases matching TRBD2. CDR1 is LNHDA and CDR2 is SQIVND in the germline V gene (reference sequence). J lost 5 bases, V lost 8 bases, and 12 bases had no gene match. CDR3 length equals 15 residues.

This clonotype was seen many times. The CDR3: CASSQGGRQGRTEAFF. The CDR3 bases are TGTGCCAGCAGCCAAGGGGGCCGGCAGGGGCGGACTGAAGCTTTCTTT. The chain uses TRBV3-1 and TRBJ1-1; tentative D call: TRBD1 (6 bases). The CDR3 spans 16 residues. Germline CDR1 reads LGHDT; CDR2 reads YNNKEL (reference sequence). Trimming removed 1 base at V and 5 bases at J, with 17 bases between.

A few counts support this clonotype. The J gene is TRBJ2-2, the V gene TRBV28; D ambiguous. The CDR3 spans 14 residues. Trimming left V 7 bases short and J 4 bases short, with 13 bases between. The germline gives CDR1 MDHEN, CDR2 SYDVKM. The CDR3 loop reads CASNNVAITGELFF. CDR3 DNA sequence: TGTGCCAGCAATAATGTGGCCATCACCGGGGAGCTGTTTTTT.

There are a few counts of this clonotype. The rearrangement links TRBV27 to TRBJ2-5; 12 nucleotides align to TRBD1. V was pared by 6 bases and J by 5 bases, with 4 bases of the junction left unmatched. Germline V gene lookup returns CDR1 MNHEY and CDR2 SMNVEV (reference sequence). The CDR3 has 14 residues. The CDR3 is CASRRDRGQETQYF. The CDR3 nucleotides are TGTGCCAGCAGGAGGGACAGGGGGCAGGAGACCCAGTACTTC.

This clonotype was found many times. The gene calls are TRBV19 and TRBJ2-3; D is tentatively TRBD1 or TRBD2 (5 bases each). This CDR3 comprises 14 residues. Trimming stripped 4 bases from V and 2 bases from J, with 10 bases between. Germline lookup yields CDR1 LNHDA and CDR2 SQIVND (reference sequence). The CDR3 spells CASSTGRTTDTQYF. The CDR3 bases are TGTGCCAGTAGTACGGGACGTACCACAGATACGCAGTATTTT.

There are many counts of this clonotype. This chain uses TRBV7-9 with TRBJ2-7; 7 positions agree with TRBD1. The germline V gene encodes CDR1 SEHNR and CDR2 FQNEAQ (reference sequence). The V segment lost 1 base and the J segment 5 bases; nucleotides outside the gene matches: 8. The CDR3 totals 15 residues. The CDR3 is CASSLGGRGSDEQYF. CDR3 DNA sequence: TGTGCCAGCAGCTTAGGGGGCAGGGGGTCCGACGAGCAGTACTTC.